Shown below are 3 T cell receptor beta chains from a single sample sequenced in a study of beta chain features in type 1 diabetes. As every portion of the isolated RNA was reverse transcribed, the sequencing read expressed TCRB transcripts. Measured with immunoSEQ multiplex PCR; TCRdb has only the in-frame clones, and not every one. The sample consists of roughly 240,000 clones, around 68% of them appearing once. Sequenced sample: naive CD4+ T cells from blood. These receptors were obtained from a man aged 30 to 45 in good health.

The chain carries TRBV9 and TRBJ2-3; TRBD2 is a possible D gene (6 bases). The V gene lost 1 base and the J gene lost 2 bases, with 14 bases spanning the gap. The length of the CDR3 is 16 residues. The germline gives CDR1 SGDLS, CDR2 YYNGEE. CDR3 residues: CASSVRPGDYTDTQYF. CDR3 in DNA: TGTGCCAGCAGCGTACGCCCGGGAGACTACACAGATACGCAGTATTTT.

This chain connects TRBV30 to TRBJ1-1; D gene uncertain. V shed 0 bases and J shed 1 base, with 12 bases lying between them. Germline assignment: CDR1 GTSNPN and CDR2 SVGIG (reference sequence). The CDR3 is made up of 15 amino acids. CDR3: CAWSVIGRRNTEAFF. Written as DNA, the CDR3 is TGTGCCTGGAGTGTAATCGGACGGAGGAACACTGAAGCTTTCTTT.

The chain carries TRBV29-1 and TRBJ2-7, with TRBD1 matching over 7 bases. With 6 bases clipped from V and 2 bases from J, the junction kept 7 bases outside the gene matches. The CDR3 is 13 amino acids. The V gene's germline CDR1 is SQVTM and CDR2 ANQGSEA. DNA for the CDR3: TGCAGCGTGACAGGGATCACTACCTACGAGCAGTACTTC. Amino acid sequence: CSVTGITTYEQYF.